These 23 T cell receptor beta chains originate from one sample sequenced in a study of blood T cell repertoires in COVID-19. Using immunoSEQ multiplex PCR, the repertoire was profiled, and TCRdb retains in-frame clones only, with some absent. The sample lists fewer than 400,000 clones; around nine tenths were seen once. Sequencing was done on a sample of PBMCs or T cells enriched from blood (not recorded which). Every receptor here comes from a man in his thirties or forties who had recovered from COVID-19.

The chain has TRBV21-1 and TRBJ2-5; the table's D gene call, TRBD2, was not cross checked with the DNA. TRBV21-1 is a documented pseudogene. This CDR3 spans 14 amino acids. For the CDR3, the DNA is TGTGCCAGCAGCAAAGGGACTTCTCAAGAGACCCAGTACTTC. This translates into CASSKGTSQETQYF.

The chain's CDR3 is CASSPRQGNPSRQFF. CDR3 DNA: TGTGCCAGCAGTCCGCGACAGGGGAACCCATCCCGGCAGTTCTTC. V is TRBV6-2 or TRBV6-3 and J is TRBJ2-1, with 8 nucleotides matching TRBD1. This CDR3 is 15 amino acids long. The germline V gene encodes CDR1 MNHEY and CDR2 SVGEGT. With 5 bases clipped from V and 12 bases from J, the junction kept 15 bases outside the gene matches.

The CDR3 sequence is CASSSLAESTDTQYF. As DNA, the CDR3 is TGTGCCAGCAGTTCTCTAGCGGAAAGCACAGATACGCAGTATTTT. The chain joins TRBV7-6 to TRBJ2-3, with 7 bases lining up with TRBD2. The CDR3 is 15 amino acids. The germline V gene has CDR1 SGHVS and CDR2 FNYEAQ. Losses at the gene ends were 6 bases for V and 0 bases for J; bases not matched to a gene: 6.

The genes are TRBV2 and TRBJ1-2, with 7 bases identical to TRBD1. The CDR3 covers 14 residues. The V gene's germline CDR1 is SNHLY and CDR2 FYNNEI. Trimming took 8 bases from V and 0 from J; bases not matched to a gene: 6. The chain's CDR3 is CASSGQTANYGYTF. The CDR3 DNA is TGTGCCAGCTCGGGACAGACAGCTAACTATGGCTACACCTTC.

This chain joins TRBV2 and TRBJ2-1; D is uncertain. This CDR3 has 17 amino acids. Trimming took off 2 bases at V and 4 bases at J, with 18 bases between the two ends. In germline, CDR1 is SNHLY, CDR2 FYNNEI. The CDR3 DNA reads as TGTGCCAGCAGTGAACCCCGAGCCAGGCTCCGGTACAATGAGCAGTTCTTC. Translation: CASSEPRARLRYNEQFF.

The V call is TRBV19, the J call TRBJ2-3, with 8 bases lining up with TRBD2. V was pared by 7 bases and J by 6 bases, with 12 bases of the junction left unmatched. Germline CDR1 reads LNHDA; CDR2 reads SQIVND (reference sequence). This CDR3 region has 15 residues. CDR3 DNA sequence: TGTGCCAGTACAGCTAGCGGGTCACCAGGGGATACGCAGTATTTT. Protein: CASTASGSPGDTQYF. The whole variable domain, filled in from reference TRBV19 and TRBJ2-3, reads DGGITQSPKYLFRKEGQNVTLSCEQNLNHDAMYWYRQDPGQGLRLIYYSQIVNDFQKGDIAEGYSVSREKKESFPLTVTSAQKNPTAFYLCASTASGSPGDTQYFGPGTRLTVL.

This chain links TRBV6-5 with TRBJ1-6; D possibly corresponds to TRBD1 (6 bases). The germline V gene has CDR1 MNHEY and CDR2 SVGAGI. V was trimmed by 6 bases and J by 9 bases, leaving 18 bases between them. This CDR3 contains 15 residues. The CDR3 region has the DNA TGTGCCAGCAGGAAAACAGGGCTAACGGGTTCACCCCTCCACTTT. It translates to CASRKTGLTGSPLHF.

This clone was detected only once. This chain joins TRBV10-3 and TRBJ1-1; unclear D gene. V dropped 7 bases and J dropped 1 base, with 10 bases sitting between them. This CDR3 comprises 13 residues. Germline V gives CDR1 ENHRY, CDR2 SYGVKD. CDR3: CAIKREGNTEAFF. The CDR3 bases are TGTGCCATCAAACGGGAGGGGAACACTGAAGCTTTCTTT.

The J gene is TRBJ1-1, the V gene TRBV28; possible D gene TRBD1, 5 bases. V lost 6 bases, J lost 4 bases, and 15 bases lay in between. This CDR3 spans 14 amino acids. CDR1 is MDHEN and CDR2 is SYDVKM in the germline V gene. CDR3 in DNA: TGTGCCAGCAGCCTATGGGGAGGGGCCACTGAAGCTTTCTTT. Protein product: CASSLWGGATEAFF.

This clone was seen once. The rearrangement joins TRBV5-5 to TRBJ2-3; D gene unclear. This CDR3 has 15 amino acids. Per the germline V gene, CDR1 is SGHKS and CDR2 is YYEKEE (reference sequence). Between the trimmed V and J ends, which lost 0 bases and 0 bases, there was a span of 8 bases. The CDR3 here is CASSLAVISTDTQYF. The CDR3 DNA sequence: TGTGCCAGCAGCTTGGCGGTGATTAGCACAGATACGCAGTATTTT.

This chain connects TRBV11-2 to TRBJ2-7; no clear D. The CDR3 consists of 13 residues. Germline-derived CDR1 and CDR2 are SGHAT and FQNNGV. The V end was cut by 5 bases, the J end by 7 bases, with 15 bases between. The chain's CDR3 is CASSPGEAREQYF. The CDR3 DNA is TGTGCCAGCAGCCCTGGCGAGGCAAGGGAGCAGTACTTC.

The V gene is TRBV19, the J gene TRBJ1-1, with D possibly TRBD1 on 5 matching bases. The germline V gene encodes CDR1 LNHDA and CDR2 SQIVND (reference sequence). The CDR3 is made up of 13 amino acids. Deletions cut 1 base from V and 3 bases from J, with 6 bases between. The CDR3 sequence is CASSIAGDTEAFF. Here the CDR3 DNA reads TGTGCCAGTAGTATAGCGGGGGACACTGAAGCTTTCTTT.

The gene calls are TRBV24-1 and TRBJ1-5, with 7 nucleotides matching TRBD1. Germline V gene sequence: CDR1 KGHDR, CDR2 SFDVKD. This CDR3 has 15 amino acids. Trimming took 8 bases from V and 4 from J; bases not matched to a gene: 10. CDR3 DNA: TGTGCCACCATAAGGGGGCGCTCGGAAAATCAGCCCCAGCATTTT. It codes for CATIRGRSENQPQHF.

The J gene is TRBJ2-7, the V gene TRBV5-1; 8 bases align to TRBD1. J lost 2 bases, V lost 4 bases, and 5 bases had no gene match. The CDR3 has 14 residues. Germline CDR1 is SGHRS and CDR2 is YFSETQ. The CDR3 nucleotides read TGCGCCAGCAGCACCCAGGACAGGGCCTACGAGCAGTACTTC. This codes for CASSTQDRAYEQYF.

CDR3 coding DNA: TGTGCCAGCAGCTTTGGGACAAAAGAGACCCAGTACTTC. It codes for CASSFGTKETQYF. The chain couples TRBV7-9 to TRBJ2-5; D might be TRBD1 (6 bases). The CDR3 spans 13 residues. Germline CDR1 and CDR2: SEHNR and FQNEAQ (reference sequence). Trimming removed 3 bases at V and 3 bases at J, with 8 bases between.

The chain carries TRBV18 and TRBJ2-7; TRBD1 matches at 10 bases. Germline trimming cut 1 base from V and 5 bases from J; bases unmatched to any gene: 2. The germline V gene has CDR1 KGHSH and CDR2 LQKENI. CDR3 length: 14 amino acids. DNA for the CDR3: TGTGCCAGCTCACCACGGGGACAGGGGAACGAGCAGTACTTC. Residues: CASSPRGQGNEQYF.

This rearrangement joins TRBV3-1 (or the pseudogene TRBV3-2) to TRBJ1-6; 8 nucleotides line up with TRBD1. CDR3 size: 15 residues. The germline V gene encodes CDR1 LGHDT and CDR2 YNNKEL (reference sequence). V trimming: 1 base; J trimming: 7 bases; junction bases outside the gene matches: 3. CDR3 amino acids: CASSQGQGLNSPLHF. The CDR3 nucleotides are TGTGCCAGCAGCCAAGGACAGGGGCTCAATTCACCCCTCCACTTT.

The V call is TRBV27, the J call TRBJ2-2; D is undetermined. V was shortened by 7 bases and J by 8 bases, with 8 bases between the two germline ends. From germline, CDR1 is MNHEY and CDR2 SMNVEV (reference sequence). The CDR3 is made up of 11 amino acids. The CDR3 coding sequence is TGTGCCAGCACCTCCTCGGGGGAGCTGTTTTTT. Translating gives CASTSSGELFF.

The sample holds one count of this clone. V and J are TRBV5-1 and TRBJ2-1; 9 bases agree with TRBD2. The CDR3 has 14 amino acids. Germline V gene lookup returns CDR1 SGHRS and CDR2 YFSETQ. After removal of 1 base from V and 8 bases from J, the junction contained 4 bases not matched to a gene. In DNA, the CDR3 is TGCGCCAGCAGCTTGCCAGCGGGGGGCTATGAGCAGTTCTTC. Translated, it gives CASSLPAGGYEQFF.

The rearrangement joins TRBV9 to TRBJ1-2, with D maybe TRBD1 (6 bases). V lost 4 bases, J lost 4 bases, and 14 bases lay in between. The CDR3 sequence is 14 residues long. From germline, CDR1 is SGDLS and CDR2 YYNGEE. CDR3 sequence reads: CASSTSTGGYGYTF. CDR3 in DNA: TGTGCCAGCAGCACCTCGACAGGTGGCTATGGCTACACCTTC. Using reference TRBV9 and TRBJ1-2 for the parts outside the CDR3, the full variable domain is DSGVTQTPKHLITATGQRVTLRCSPRSGDLSVYWYQQSLDQGLQFLIQYYNGEERAKGNILERFSAQQFPDLHSELNLSSLELGDSALYFCASSTSTGGYGYTFGSGTRLTVV.

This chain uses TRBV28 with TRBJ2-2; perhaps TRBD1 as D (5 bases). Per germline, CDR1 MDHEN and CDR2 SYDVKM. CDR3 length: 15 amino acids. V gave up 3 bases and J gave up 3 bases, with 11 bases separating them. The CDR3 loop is CASSLGNRYTGELFF. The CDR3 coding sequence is TGTGCCAGCAGTTTGGGAAACAGGTACACCGGGGAGCTGTTTTTT.

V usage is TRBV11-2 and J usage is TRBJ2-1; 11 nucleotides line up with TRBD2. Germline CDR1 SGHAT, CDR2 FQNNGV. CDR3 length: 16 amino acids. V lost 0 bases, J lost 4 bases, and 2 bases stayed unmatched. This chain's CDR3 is CASSLERLAGYNEQFF. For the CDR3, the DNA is TGTGCCAGCAGCTTAGAGAGACTAGCGGGGTACAATGAGCAGTTCTTC.

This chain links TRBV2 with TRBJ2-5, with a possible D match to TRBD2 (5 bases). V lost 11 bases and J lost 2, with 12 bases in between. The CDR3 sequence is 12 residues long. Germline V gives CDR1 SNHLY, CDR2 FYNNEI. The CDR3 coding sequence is TGTGCCGCGTCGGGGAATCAAGAGACCCAGTACTTC. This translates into CAASGNQETQYF.